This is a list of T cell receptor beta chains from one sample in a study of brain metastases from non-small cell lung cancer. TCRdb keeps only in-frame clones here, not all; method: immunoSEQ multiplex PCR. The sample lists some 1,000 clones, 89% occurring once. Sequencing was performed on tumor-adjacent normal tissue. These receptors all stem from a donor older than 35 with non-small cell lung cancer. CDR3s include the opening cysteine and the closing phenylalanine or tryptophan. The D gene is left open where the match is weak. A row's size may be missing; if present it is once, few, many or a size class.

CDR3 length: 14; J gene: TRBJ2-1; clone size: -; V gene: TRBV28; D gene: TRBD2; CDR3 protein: CASKRASGHNEQFF; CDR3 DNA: TGTGCCAGCAAGCGGGCTAGCGGACACAATGAGCAGTTCTTC
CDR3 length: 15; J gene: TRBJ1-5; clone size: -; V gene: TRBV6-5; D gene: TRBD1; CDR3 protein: CASSPRDRLNQPQHF; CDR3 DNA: TGTGCCAGCAGTCCTCGGGACAGGCTAAATCAGCCCCAGCATTTT
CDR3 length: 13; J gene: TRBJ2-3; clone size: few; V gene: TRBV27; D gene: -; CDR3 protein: CASNLPGSDTQYF; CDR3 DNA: TGTGCCAGCAACCTACCAGGGTCAGATACGCAGTATTTT
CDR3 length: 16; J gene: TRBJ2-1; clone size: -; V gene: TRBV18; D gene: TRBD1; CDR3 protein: CASSPPRWDRMNEQFF; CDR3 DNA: TGTGCCAGCTCACCACCACGGTGGGACAGGATGAATGAGCAGTTCTTC
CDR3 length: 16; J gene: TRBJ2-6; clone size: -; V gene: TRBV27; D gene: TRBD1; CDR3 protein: CASRSQGGYGANVLTF; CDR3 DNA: TGTGCCAGCCGCTCACAGGGGGGTTATGGGGCCAACGTCCTGACTTTC
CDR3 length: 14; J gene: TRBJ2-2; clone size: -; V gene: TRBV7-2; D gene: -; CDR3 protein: CASSLDPNTGELFF; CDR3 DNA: TGTGCCAGCAGTTTAGACCCGAACACCGGGGAGCTGTTTTTT
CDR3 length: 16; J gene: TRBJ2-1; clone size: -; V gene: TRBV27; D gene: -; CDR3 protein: CASSPAGLLEYNEQFF; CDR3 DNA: TGTGCCAGCAGTCCGGCGGGGCTTCTCGAATACAATGAGCAGTTCTTC
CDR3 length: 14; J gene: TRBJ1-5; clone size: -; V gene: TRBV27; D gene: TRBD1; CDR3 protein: CASSRDRGDQPQHF; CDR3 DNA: TGTGCCAGCTCCCGGGACAGAGGGGATCAGCCCCAGCATTTT
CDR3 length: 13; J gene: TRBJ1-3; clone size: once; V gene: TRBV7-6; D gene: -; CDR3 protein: CANSRLSGNTIYF; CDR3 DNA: TGTGCCAACAGCCGACTCTCTGGAAACACCATATATTTT
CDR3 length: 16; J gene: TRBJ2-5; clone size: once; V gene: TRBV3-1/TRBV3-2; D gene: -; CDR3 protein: CASSQGRGTQDRTQYF; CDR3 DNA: TGTGCCAGCAGCCAAGGACGGGGTACTCAAGATCGGACCCAGTACTTC
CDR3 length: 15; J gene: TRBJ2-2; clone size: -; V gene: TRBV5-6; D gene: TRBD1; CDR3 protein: CASSLWDREGGELFF; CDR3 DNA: TGTGCCAGCAGCTTGTGGGACAGGGAGGGCGGGGAGCTGTTTTTT
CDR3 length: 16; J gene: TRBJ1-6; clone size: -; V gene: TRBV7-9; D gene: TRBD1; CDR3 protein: CASSLRDRGYNSPLHF; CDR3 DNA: TGTGCCAGCAGCTTAAGGGACAGGGGTTATAATTCACCCCTCCACTTT
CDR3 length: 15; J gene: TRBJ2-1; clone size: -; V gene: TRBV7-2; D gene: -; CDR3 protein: CASSFLGGSYNEQFF; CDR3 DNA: TGTGCCAGCAGTTTTCTTGGGGGCTCCTACAATGAGCAGTTCTTC
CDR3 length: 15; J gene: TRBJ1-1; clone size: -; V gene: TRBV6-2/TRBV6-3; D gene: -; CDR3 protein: CASSNIGGTSSEAFF; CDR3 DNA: TGTGCCAGCAGTAACATAGGGGGAACAAGTTCTGAAGCTTTCTTT
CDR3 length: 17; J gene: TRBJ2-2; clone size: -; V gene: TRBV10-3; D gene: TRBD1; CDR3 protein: CAISDPGQGINTGELFF; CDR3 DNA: TGTGCCATCAGTGACCCTGGACAGGGGATAAACACCGGGGAGCTGTTTTTT
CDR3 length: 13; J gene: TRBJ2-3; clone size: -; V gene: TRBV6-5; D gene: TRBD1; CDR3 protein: CASSRTGGNTQYF; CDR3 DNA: TGTGCCAGCAGCAGAACAGGGGGTAATACGCAGTATTTT
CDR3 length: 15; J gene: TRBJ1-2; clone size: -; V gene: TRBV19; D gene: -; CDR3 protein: CASSIDGGTEYGYTF; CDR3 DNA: TGTGCCAGTAGTATAGATGGCGGGACTGAGTATGGCTACACCTTC
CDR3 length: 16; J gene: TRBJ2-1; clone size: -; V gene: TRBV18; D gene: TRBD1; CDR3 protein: CASSPNGDSAYNEQFF; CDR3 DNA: TGTGCCAGCTCACCAAATGGGGACAGCGCTTACAATGAGCAGTTCTTC
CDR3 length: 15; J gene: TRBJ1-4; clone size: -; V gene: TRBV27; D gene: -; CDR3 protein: CASSLAQGAGEKLFF; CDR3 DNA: TGTGCCAGCAGTTTAGCGCAGGGAGCGGGAGAAAAACTGTTTTTT
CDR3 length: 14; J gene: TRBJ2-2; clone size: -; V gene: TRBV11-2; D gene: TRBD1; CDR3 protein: CASSFQGATGELFF; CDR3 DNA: TGTGCTAGCAGCTTTCAGGGGGCCACCGGGGAGCTGTTTTTT
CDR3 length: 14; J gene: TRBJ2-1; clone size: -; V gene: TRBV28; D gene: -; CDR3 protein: CASKRASEHNEQFF; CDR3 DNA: TGTGCCAGCAAGCGGGCTAGCGAACACAATGAGCAGTTCTTC
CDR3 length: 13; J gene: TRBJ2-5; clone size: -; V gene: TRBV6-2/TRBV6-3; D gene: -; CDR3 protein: CASSQQGQETQYF; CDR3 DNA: TGTGCCAGCAGTCAACAGGGCCAAGAGACCCAGTACTTC
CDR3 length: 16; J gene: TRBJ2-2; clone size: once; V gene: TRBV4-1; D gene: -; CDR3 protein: CASSQRYGGDAGELFF; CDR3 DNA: TGCGCCAGCAGCCAAAGGTACGGAGGTGACGCCGGGGAGCTGTTTTTT
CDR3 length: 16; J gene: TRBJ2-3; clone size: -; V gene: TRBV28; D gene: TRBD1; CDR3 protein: CASLTTGTGGTDTQYF; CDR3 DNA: TGTGCCAGCCTAACGACCGGGACAGGCGGTACAGATACGCAGTATTTT
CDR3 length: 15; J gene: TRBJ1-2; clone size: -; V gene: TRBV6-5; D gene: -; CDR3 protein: CASSFTTLDLAGYTF; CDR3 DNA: TGTGCCAGCAGTTTCACAACCCTGGACTTGGCGGGCTACACCTTC
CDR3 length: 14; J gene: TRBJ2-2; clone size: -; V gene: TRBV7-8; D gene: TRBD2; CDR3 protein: CASSLGLEVGELFF; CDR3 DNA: TGTGCCAGCAGCTTGGGACTAGAGGTCGGGGAGCTGTTTTTT
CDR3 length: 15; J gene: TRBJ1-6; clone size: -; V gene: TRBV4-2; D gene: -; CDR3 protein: CASSQDGLLSSPLHF; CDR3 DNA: TGTGCCAGCAGCCAAGATGGGCTCCTTAGTTCACCCCTCCACTTT
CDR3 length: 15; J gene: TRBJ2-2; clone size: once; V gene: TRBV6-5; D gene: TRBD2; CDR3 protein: CASSYLRGGPGELFF; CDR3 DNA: TGTGCCAGCAGTTACTTGCGGGGGGGCCCCGGGGAGCTGTTTTTT
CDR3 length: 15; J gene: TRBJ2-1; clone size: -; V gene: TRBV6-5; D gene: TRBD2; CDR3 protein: CASSQLAGAHNEQFF; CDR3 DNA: TGTGCCAGCAGCCAACTAGCGGGGGCCCACAATGAGCAGTTCTTC
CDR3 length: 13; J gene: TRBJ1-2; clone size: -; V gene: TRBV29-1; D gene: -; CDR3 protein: CSVGSGDNYGYTF; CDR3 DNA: TGCAGCGTAGGATCTGGGGATAACTATGGCTACACCTTC
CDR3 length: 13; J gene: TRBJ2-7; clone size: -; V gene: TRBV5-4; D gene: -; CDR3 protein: CASSFKGGYEQYF; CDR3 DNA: TGTGCCAGCAGCTTCAAGGGGGGCTACGAGCAGTACTTC
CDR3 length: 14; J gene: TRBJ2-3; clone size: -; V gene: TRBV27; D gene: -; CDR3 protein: CASRNRLPTDTQYF; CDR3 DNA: TGTGCCAGCAGGAACCGATTACCCACAGATACGCAGTATTTT
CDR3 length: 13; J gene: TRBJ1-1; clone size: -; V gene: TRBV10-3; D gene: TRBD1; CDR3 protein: CATRDRGNNEAFF; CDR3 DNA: TGTGCCACTCGGGACAGGGGAAACAATGAAGCTTTCTTT
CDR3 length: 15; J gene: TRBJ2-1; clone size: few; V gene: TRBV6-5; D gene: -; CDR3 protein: CASSRPAGPSNEQFF; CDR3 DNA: TGTGCCAGCAGCCGACCGGCAGGGCCCTCCAATGAGCAGTTCTTC
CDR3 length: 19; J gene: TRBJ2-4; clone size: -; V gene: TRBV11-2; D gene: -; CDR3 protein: CASSLVRGSSESAKNIQYF; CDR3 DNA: TGTGCCAGCAGCTTAGTTAGGGGTTCTAGCGAGAGCGCCAAAAACATTCAGTACTTC
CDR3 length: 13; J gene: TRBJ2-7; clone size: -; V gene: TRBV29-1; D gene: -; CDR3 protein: CSVEGNRAGEQYF; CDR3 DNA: TGCAGCGTTGAAGGGAACAGGGCCGGCGAGCAGTACTTC
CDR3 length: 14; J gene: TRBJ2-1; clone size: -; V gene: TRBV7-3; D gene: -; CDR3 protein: CASSLTPGAREQFF; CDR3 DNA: TGTGCCAGCAGCTTGACTCCGGGGGCCAGGGAGCAGTTCTTC
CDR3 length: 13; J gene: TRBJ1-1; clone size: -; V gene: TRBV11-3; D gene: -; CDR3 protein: CASSLDPVGEAFF; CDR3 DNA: TGTGCCAGCAGCTTAGATCCCGTTGGTGAAGCTTTCTTT
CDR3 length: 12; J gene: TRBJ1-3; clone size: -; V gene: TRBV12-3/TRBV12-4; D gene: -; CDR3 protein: CASTPKPNTIYF; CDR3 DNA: TGTGCCAGCACCCCGAAGCCAAACACCATATATTTT
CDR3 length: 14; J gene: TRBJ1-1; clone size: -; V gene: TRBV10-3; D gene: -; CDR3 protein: CAIQTDGVNTEAFF; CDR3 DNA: TGTGCCATTCAGACCGACGGAGTGAACACTGAAGCTTTCTTT
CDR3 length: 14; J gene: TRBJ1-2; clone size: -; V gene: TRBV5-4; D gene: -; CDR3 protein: CASSPGTTNYGYTF; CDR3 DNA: TGTGCCAGCAGTCCCGGGACAACTAACTATGGCTACACCTTC
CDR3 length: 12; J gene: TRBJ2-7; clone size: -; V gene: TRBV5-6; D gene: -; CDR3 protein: CASSLSSYEQYF; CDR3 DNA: TGTGCCAGCAGCTTAAGTTCCTACGAGCAGTACTTC
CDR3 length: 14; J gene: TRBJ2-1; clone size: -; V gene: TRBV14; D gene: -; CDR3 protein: CASSQEVGYNEQFF; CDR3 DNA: TGTGCCAGCAGCCAAGAGGTAGGGTACAATGAGCAGTTCTTC
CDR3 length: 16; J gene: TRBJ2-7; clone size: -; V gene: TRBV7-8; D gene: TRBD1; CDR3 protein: CASSPRGTGLTGEQYF; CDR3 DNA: TGTGCCAGCAGCCCGAGAGGGACAGGTCTTACGGGCGAGCAGTACTTC
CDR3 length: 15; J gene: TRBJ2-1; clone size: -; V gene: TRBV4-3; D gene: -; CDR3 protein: CASSQARLANNEQFF; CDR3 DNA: TGCGCCAGCAGCCAAGCCCGATTAGCTAACAATGAGCAGTTCTTC
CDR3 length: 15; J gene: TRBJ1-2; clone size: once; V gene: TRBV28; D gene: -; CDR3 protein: CASSSGTQSNYGYTF; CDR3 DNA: TGTGCCAGCAGCTCCGGGACACAATCTAACTATGGCTACACCTTC
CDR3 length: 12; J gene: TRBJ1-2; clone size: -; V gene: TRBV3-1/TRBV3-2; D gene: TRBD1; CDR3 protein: CGSGGTNYGYTF; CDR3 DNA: TGCGGCTCAGGGGGAACAAACTATGGCTACACCTTC